These 22 T cell receptor beta chains came from one sample sequenced in a study of blood T cell repertoires in COVID-19. Sequencing used immunoSEQ multiplex PCR; TCRdb keeps in-frame clones, though not all of them. This table holds around 56,000 clones, over 75% found once. Sequenced: peripheral blood. These TCRs come from a man of 80 years or more with acute or convalescent COVID-19.

V is TRBV28 and J is TRBJ1-1; no firm D call. The CDR3 contains 12 residues. Germline V gene sequence: CDR1 MDHEN, CDR2 SYDVKM. Deletions cut 5 bases from V and 6 bases from J, with 10 bases between. The CDR3 sequence is CASSPLFAEAFF. CDR3 bases: TGTGCCAGCAGTCCTCTTTTCGCTGAAGCTTTCTTT.

In this sample, this clone turned up once. The CDR3 DNA sequence: TGTGCAAGCGACGGGACAGGGGCCACAGATACGCAGTATTTT. Its protein is CASDGTGATDTQYF. The chain recombines TRBV2 with TRBJ2-3; TRBD1 aligns across 10 bases. Germline V gene lookup returns CDR1 SNHLY and CDR2 FYNNEI. The CDR3 spans 14 residues.

V usage is TRBV13 and J usage is TRBJ2-7; D might be TRBD1 (5 bases). The CDR3 is made up of 15 amino acids. Germline CDR1 is PRHDT and CDR2 is FYEKMQ (reference sequence). Trimming shortened V by 1 base and J by 5 bases, and 15 bases separated the two germline ends. This CDR3 reads CASSLVAGPRDEQYF. The CDR3 bases are TGTGCCAGCAGCTTAGTGGCAGGGCCTAGGGACGAGCAGTACTTC.

The table lists this clone with a count of one. DNA of the CDR3: TGCGCCAGCAGCTTGGTGGGGACAGGGACCGGGGAGCTGTTTTTT. Translated: CASSLVGTGTGELFF. This chain links TRBV5-1 with TRBJ2-2, with TRBD1 matching over 9 bases. The J segment lost 5 bases and the V segment lost 0 bases, leaving 2 bases of the junction unmatched. Germline values: CDR1 SGHRS, CDR2 YFSETQ. The CDR3 runs to 15 residues.

The genes are TRBV5-1 and TRBJ2-3; D unclear. This CDR3 comprises 14 residues. The V end lost 4 bases, the J end lost 4 bases, and 13 bases lay between the germline ends. Per the germline V gene, CDR1 is SGHRS and CDR2 is YFSETQ. The DNA of the CDR3 is TGCGCCAGCAGCAGTCGGCCGGGTTCAGATACGCAGTATTTT. This sequence encodes CASSSRPGSDTQYF.

This chain links TRBV7-9 with TRBJ1-4; the D gene is possibly TRBD1 (5 bases). Germline V gene data show CDR1 as SEHNR and CDR2 as FQNEAQ (reference sequence). V was clipped by 0 bases and J by 10 bases, with 9 bases between them. The CDR3 is 13 amino acids. The CDR3, as DNA: TGTGCCAGCAGCTTAGCCCAGGGTGCAAAACTGTTTTTT. Its translation is CASSLAQGAKLFF.

The V gene is TRBV30, the J gene TRBJ2-2; 7 bases map to TRBD1. V lost 0 bases to trimming and J lost 3 bases; unmatched junction nucleotides: 10. The CDR3 is 17 amino acids. Germline V gives CDR1 GTSNPN, CDR2 SVGIG (reference sequence). CDR3 residues: CAWSVRAGGIDTGELFF. The DNA for the CDR3 is TGTGCCTGGAGTGTACGGGCAGGGGGAATAGACACCGGGGAGCTGTTTTTT.

CDR3 nucleotides: TGTGCCTGGACTGTGACAGGGGGACGCGAGACCCAGTACTTC. Protein product: CAWTVTGGRETQYF. The chain combines TRBV30 with TRBJ2-5, with 9 bases lining up with TRBD1. The CDR3 has 14 amino acids. Trimming at V came to 4 bases and at J to 5 bases, leaving 8 bases not matched to a gene. Per germline, CDR1 GTSNPN and CDR2 SVGIG (reference sequence).

The chain combines TRBV29-1 with TRBJ1-1, with D tentatively TRBD1 (5 bases). Deletions cut 7 bases from V and 5 bases from J, with 20 bases between. This CDR3 comprises 14 residues. Per germline, CDR1 SQVTM and CDR2 ANQGSEA. This CDR3 reads CSATLAGPGTEAFF. Here the CDR3 DNA reads TGCAGCGCGACCCTCGCGGGGCCCGGGACTGAAGCTTTCTTT. Full variable domain (rest looked up from reference TRBV29-1 and TRBJ1-1): SAVISQKPSRDICQRGTSLTIQCQVDSQVTMMFWYRQQPGQSLTLIATANQGSEATYESGFVIDKFPISRPNLTFSTLTVSNMSPEDSSIYLCSATLAGPGTEAFFGQGTRLTVV.

The chain is built from TRBV5-1 and TRBJ1-4, with D possibly being TRBD1 (6 bases). There are 13 residues in the CDR3. The V end lost 1 base, the J end lost 7 bases, and 8 bases lay between the germline ends. Germline CDR1 is SGHRS and CDR2 is YFSETQ. Here the CDR3 reads CASSLQQGEKLFF. The CDR3, as DNA: TGCGCCAGCAGCTTGCAACAGGGTGAAAAACTGTTTTTT.

V is TRBV3-1 (or the pseudogene TRBV3-2) and J is TRBJ2-6; D may be TRBD1 (5 bases). CDR3 length: 17 residues. The germline V gene encodes CDR1 LGHDT and CDR2 YNNKEL (reference sequence). V was pared by 2 bases and J by 12 bases, with 23 bases between. The CDR3 is CASSQPLVNRQPPVLTF. CDR3 in DNA: TGTGCCAGCAGCCAACCCCTCGTTAATAGACAGCCCCCCGTCCTGACTTTC.

The chain combines TRBV2 with TRBJ2-1; 10 bases line up with TRBD2. The germline V gene has CDR1 SNHLY and CDR2 FYNNEI. The CDR3 is 15 amino acids. V gave up 10 bases and J gave up 4 bases; unmatched junction bases: 10. DNA for the CDR3: TGTGCCACCAGGGGAGTAGCGGGGGGTTACAATGAGCAGTTCTTC. Residues: CATRGVAGGYNEQFF.

CDR3 amino acids: CASRTGVLGNSPLHF. Here the CDR3 DNA reads TGTGCCAGCAGAACGGGGGTTTTAGGGAATTCACCCCTCCACTTT. The chain recombines TRBV6-5 with TRBJ1-6; maybe TRBD1 (5 bases). Per germline, CDR1 MNHEY and CDR2 SVGAGI. V lost 6 bases to trimming and J lost 7 bases, with 16 bases between them. The CDR3 length is 15 residues.

The genes are TRBV24-1 and TRBJ2-3, with D possibly TRBD1 on 6 matching bases. With 4 bases removed from V and 0 bases from J, the gap between germline ends came to 10 bases. Germline V lookup: CDR1 KGHDR, CDR2 SFDVKD. The CDR3 is 15 amino acids. CDR3: CATSEPDRSTDTQYF. The CDR3 nucleotides read TGTGCCACCAGTGAACCCGACAGGAGCACAGATACGCAGTATTTT.

V gene TRBV14 combines with J gene TRBJ2-3; TRBD2 agrees at 8 bases. From germline, CDR1 is SGHDN and CDR2 FVKESK. CDR3 length: 17 amino acids. V was pared by 5 bases and J by 1 base, with 11 bases of the junction left unmatched. For the CDR3, the DNA is TGTGCCAGCAGCTCCGGGGGGGCCTGGTTACGCACAGATACGCAGTATTTT. This codes for CASSSGGAWLRTDTQYF.

The chain uses TRBV6-1 and TRBJ1-6; a weak D match, TRBD1 (6 bases). Germline CDR1 and CDR2: MNHNS and SASEGT. The V and J ends lost 6 bases and 9 bases respectively, with 15 bases between them. CDR3 length: 14 amino acids. The CDR3: CASSRQVDISPLHF. For the CDR3, the DNA is TGTGCCAGCAGCAGACAGGTTGATATTTCACCCCTCCACTTT.

The V and J genes are TRBV6-5 and TRBJ2-1, with TRBD2 matching 10 bases. The CDR3 spans 15 residues. The J segment lost 4 bases and the V segment lost 0 bases, leaving 0 bases of the junction unmatched. The germline CDR1 and CDR2 sequences are MNHEY and SVGAGI. CDR3 sequence: CASSYSTSGYNEQFF. CDR3 DNA sequence: TGTGCCAGCAGTTACTCGACTAGCGGGTACAATGAGCAGTTCTTC.

Remarks on this clone: The junction differs from germline at one of its ends, possibly a read error. The chain combines TRBV18 with TRBJ2-5; TRBD1 matches 10 bases. Germline-derived CDR1 and CDR2 are KGHSH and LQKENI. The CDR3 covers 15 residues. The CDR3 sequence is CASSPLGQGSASAHF. In nucleotides, the CDR3 is TGTGCCAGCTCACCACTGGGACAGGGGTCGGCTAGCGCGCACTTC.

The chain has TRBV5-1 and TRBJ1-3, with TRBD1 as a possible D gene (5 bases). Germline assignment: CDR1 SGHRS and CDR2 YFSETQ. This CDR3 has 17 residues. Trimming removed 2 bases from V and 0 bases from J, with 15 bases in between. This CDR3 is CASSLRQISHSGNTIYF. The CDR3 DNA follows: TGCGCCAGCAGCTTAAGACAGATATCACACTCTGGAAACACCATATATTTT.

This clone was picked up one time. The CDR3 bases are TGTGCCAGCAGCCGCGGGGGGGTTAATGAAAAACTGTTTTTT. It encodes CASSRGGVNEKLFF. The chain joins TRBV3-1 (or the pseudogene TRBV3-2) to TRBJ1-4; perhaps TRBD1 as D (5 bases). Germline CDR1 LGHDT, CDR2 YNNKEL (reference sequence). CDR3 length: 14 amino acids. V was pared by 4 bases and J by 4 bases, with 10 bases between.

The rearrangement uses TRBV19 and TRBJ1-1, with D uncertain. Trimming removed 4 bases at V and 0 bases at J, with 6 bases between. The CDR3 sequence is 13 residues long. Per the germline V gene, CDR1 is LNHDA and CDR2 is SQIVND (reference sequence). CDR3: CASSTTLNTEAFF. As DNA, the CDR3 is TGTGCCAGTAGTACGACACTGAACACTGAAGCTTTCTTT.

This clone is a singleton in its sample. This chain connects TRBV30 to TRBJ1-6; no clear D. This CDR3 is 14 amino acids long. With 5 bases removed from V and 5 bases from J, the gap between germline ends came to 13 bases. Germline loops: CDR1 GTSNPN, CDR2 SVGIG (reference sequence). For the CDR3, the DNA is TGTGCCTGGGCTCCCGGGGTAAATAATTCACCCCTCCACTTT. Amino acids: CAWAPGVNNSPLHF.